The present TCR beta chain was sequenced within a study of blood T cell repertoires in COVID-19. Study in general: Sites across the United States, Italy and Spain contributed samples from acute and convalescent COVID-19.

The count of this clone is one. Original data processing: From reference gene primer amplification, estimates of nucleated cell counts were derived. The assay was immunoSEQ multiplex PCR, and TCRdb's table has in-frame clones only and misses some. V and J calls and clone size are those listed in that table; D and trimming were worked out from the DNA. The sample lists 150,000 to 200,000 clones, more than 70% occurring once. Germline CDR1 reads LNHDA; CDR2 reads SQIVND (reference sequence). Trimming took 6 bases from V and 2 from J; bases not matched to a gene: 4. This CDR3 region has 14 residues. This receptor was identified in a woman aged 18-29 years who had recovered from COVID-19. The chain joins TRBV19 to TRBJ1-5, with 7 bases aligning to TRBD1. Input material: PBMCs or T cells enriched from blood (not recorded which). CDR3: CASRDRARNQPQHF. In DNA form, the CDR3 reads TGTGCCAGTAGAGACAGGGCTCGCAATCAGCCCCAGCATTTT. The full variable domain, in which reference TRBV19 and TRBJ1-5 provide the parts outside the CDR3, is DGGITQSPKYLFRKEGQNVTLSCEQNLNHDAMYWYRQDPGQGLRLIYYSQIVNDFQKGDIAEGYSVSREKKESFPLTVTSAQKNPTAFYLCASRDRARNQPQHFGDGTRLSIL.